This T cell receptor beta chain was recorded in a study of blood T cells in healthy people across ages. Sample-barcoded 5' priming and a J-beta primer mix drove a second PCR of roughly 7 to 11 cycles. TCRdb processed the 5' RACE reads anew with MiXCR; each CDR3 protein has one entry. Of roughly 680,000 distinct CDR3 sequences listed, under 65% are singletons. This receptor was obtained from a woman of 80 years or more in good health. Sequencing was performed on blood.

The CDR3 is CASSPWTSGRAPTQYF. The CDR3 DNA follows: TGTGCCAGCAGTCCCTGGACTAGCGGGAGGGCCCCGACGCAGTATTTT. The V and J genes are TRBV3-1 and TRBJ2-3, with 15 bases aligning to TRBD2. There are 16 residues in the CDR3. Per the germline V gene, CDR1 is LGHDT and CDR2 is YNNKEL (reference sequence). V lost 6 bases to trimming and J lost 9 bases; unmatched junction nucleotides: 10.